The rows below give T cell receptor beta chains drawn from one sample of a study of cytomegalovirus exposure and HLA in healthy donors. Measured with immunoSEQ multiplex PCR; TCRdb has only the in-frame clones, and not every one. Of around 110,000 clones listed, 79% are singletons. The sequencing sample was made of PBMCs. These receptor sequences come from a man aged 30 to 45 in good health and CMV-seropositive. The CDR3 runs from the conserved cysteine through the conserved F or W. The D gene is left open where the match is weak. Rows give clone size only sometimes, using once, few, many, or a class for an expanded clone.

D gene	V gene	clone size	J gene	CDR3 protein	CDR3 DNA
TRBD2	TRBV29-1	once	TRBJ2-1	CSVQGLAGVNEQFF	TGCAGCGTCCAAGGACTAGCGGGAGTCAATGAGCAGTTCTTC
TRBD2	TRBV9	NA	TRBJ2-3	CASTFSGRGTDTQYF	TGTGCCAGCACCTTTAGCGGGAGAGGTACAGATACGCAGTATTTT
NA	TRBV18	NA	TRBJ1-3	CASSPDRNGNTIYF	TGTGCCAGCTCACCGGACAGAAATGGAAACACCATATATTTT
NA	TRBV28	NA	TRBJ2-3	CASSFRGDVGTDTQYF	TGTGCCAGCAGTTTTAGGGGCGACGTGGGGACAGATACGCAGTATTTT
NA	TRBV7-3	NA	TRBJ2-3	CASSPGLLNPDTQYF	TGTGCCAGCAGCCCGGGTCTACTAAACCCAGATACGCAGTATTTT
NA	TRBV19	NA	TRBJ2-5	CASSIQGIQTQYF	TGTGCCAGTAGTATCCAGGGTATACAGACCCAGTACTTC
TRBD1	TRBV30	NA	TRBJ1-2	CAWSRDRVAGYTF	TGTGCCTGGTCCCGGGACAGGGTGGCTGGCTACACCTTC
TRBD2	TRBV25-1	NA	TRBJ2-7	CASSEYWEGYPYEQYF	TGTGCCAGCAGTGAATATTGGGAGGGTTATCCCTACGAGCAGTACTTC
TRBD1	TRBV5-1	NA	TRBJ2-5	CASSFGTAETQYF	TGCGCCAGCAGCTTCGGGACAGCGGAGACCCAGTACTTC
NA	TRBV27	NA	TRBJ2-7	CASSYTGIHEQYF	TGTGCCAGCAGCTATACAGGGATCCACGAGCAGTACTTC
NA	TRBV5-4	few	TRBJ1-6	CASSLQGQLNSPLHF	TGTGCCAGCAGCTTACAGGGCCAGCTGAATTCACCCCTCCACTTT
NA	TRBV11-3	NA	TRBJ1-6	CASSADIINSPLHF	TGTGCCAGCAGCGCTGACATTATTAATTCACCCCTCCACTTT
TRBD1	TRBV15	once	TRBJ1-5	CATSTGTGDRQPQHF	TGTGCCACCAGCACCGGGACAGGGGATCGTCAGCCCCAGCATTTT
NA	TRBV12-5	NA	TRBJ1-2	CASGPDSWHGYTF	TGTGCTAGTGGACCCGACAGTTGGCATGGCTACACCTTC
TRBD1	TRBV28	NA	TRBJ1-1	CASSSGGLNTEAFF	TGTGCCAGCAGCTCAGGGGGCTTAAACACTGAAGCTTTCTTT
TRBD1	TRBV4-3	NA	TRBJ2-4	CASSQDLKGARYF	TGCGCCAGCAGCCAAGATCTAAAGGGGGCTAGGTACTTC
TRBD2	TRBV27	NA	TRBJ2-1	CASSLETSGGAYNEQFF	TGTGCCAGCAGTTTAGAGACTAGCGGGGGGGCCTACAATGAGCAGTTCTTC
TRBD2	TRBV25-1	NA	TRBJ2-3	CASSLVAGAYTDTQYF	TGTGCCAGCAGTTTGGTAGCGGGGGCTTACACAGATACGCAGTATTTT
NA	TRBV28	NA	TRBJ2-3	CASSSHLLEDTQYF	TGTGCCAGCAGTTCGCACTTGCTTGAAGATACGCAGTATTTT
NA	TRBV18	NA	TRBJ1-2	CASSPTGRYGYTF	TGTGCCAGCTCACCTACAGGGCGCTATGGCTACACCTTC
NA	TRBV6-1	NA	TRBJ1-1	CASSEQGWNTEAFF	TGTGCCAGCAGTGAACAGGGGTGGAACACTGAAGCTTTCTTT
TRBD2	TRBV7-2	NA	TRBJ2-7	CASSLAWASGSPSSYEQYF	TGTGCCAGCAGCTTAGCGTGGGCTAGCGGGAGTCCCAGCTCCTACGAGCAGTACTTC
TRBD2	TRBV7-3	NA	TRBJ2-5	CASSLMGSGSRETQYF	TGTGCCAGCAGCTTAATGGGGAGCGGGAGTAGGGAGACCCAGTACTTC
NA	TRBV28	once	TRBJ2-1	CASTPGGSGTYNEQFF	TGTGCCAGTACACCAGGTGGTAGCGGTACCTACAATGAGCAGTTCTTC